Each of the 27 T cell receptor beta chains below was sequenced from the same sample in a study of long-term antiretroviral therapy in people with HIV. Investigators performed immunoSEQ version v3.0 at survey level. The repertoire was sequenced with immunoSEQ multiplex PCR; TCRdb's copy has only in-frame clones and lacks some. The sample carries 42,000 or so clones, roughly 90% recorded once. The sample here was unsorted PBMCs, taken 1.2 years after starting antiretroviral therapy. All receptors derive from a woman aged 50 to 60 with HIV.

The gene calls are TRBV5-8 and TRBJ1-5, with no clear D. The CDR3 spans 15 residues. Germline V gives CDR1 SGHTS, CDR2 YDEGEE. The V end was cut by 4 bases, the J end by 4 bases, with 15 bases between. The CDR3 here is CASSNVQQINQPQHF. CDR3 DNA sequence: TGTGCCAGCAGCAACGTCCAACAGATAAATCAGCCCCAGCATTTT.

The chain employs TRBV5-8 and TRBJ1-2; D possibly corresponds to TRBD1 (5 bases). V was cut by 4 bases and J by 3 bases, with 16 bases left in between. This CDR3 has 15 amino acids. CDR1 is SGHTS, CDR2 YDEGEE, per germline. The CDR3 sequence: CASSTEGPGYYGYTF. In nucleotides, the CDR3 is TGTGCCAGCAGCACCGAGGGTCCAGGGTACTATGGCTACACCTTC.

The chain is built from TRBV2 and TRBJ1-6, with TRBD1 matching over 7 bases. The CDR3 contains 15 residues. Germline values: CDR1 SNHLY, CDR2 FYNNEI. Trimming cost V 6 bases and J 6 bases; bases outside gene matches: 8. The CDR3 DNA reads TGTGCCAGCAGGATTCAACAGGGGTCTAATTCACCCCTCCACTTT. Translation gives CASRIQQGSNSPLHF.

The rearrangement joins TRBV6-6 to TRBJ2-2; TRBD2 aligns across 7 bases. CDR1 and CDR2 from the germline V gene are MNHNY and SVGAGI (reference sequence). V lost 4 bases, J lost 1 base, and 6 bases stayed unmatched. The CDR3 is 16 residues long. CDR3 in DNA: TGTGCCAGCAGTTGGGCCCTAGCGGAGAACACCGGGGAGCTGTTTTTT. Translation: CASSWALAENTGELFF.

Judged by abundance, this clone is medium-sized (0.01 to 0.1%). CDR3 in DNA: TGTGCCAGCAGCGTATTGCGCGGCGCGAACACCGGGGAGCTGTTTTTT. Its protein is CASSVLRGANTGELFF. This chain links TRBV9 with TRBJ2-2; D is undetermined. This CDR3 spans 16 amino acids. CDR1 and CDR2 from the germline V gene are SGDLS and YYNGEE. Trimming stripped 1 base from V and 0 bases from J, with 10 bases between.

CDR3 residues: CASSLRTGNSPLHF. For the CDR3, the DNA is TGTGCCAGCAGCCTGCGGACAGGGAATTCACCCCTCCACTTT. The genes are TRBV9 and TRBJ1-6; 8 positions match TRBD1. CDR1 SGDLS and CDR2 YYNGEE come from the germline V gene. The CDR3 has 14 amino acids. V was clipped by 4 bases and J by 7 bases; unmatched bases: 4. The full variable domain, in which reference TRBV9 and TRBJ1-6 provide the parts outside the CDR3, is DSGVTQTPKHLITATGQRVTLRCSPRSGDLSVYWYQQSLDQGLQFLIQYYNGEERAKGNILERFSAQQFPDLHSELNLSSLELGDSALYFCASSLRTGNSPLHFGNGTRLTVT.

The rearrangement uses TRBV30 and TRBJ1-4, with 8 bases identical to TRBD1. The germline gives CDR1 GTSNPN, CDR2 SVGIG (reference sequence). V was clipped by 2 bases and J by 9 bases; unmatched bases: 17. The CDR3 is made up of 17 amino acids. The CDR3: CAWSLPPGQGSSKKLFF. The CDR3 DNA reads TGTGCCTGGAGTCTCCCACCCGGACAGGGATCTTCCAAAAAACTGTTTTTT.

The V and J genes are TRBV19 and TRBJ1-4, with TRBD1 identical over 9 bases. The junction had 11 bases not matched to a gene; V was cut back by 6 bases and J by 12 bases. The CDR3 has 14 amino acids. Per germline, CDR1 LNHDA and CDR2 SQIVND (reference sequence). This chain's CDR3 is CASSPGTGSAELFF. The CDR3 DNA reads as TGTGCCAGTAGCCCCGGGACAGGGTCGGCAGAACTGTTTTTT. The entire variable domain, with the rest obtained from reference TRBV19 and TRBJ1-4, is as follows: DGGITQSPKYLFRKEGQNVTLSCEQNLNHDAMYWYRQDPGQGLRLIYYSQIVNDFQKGDIAEGYSVSREKKESFPLTVTSAQKNPTAFYLCASSPGTGSAELFFGSGTQLSVL.

V usage is TRBV10-3 and J usage is TRBJ1-5; 10 nucleotides align to TRBD1. The junction had 9 bases not matched to a gene; V was cut back by 0 bases and J by 7 bases. CDR1 ENHRY and CDR2 SYGVKD come from the germline V gene. This CDR3 comprises 17 residues. The chain's CDR3 is CAISESNDRGRGQPQHF. The CDR3 DNA follows: TGTGCCATCAGTGAGTCGAATGACAGGGGGCGCGGGCAGCCCCAGCATTTT.

The V call is TRBV27, the J call TRBJ1-1, with TRBD1 as a possible D gene (6 bases). The CDR3 consists of 14 residues. V was trimmed by 3 bases and J by 6 bases, leaving 14 bases between them. Germline V lookup: CDR1 MNHEY, CDR2 SMNVEV (reference sequence). CDR3 sequence: CASSFEGGGPEAFF. CDR3 DNA: TGTGCCAGCAGTTTTGAGGGCGGGGGGCCTGAAGCTTTCTTT.

The CDR3 sequence is CAWRLGNGNEQFF. Written as DNA, the CDR3 is TGTGCCTGGAGGCTGGGGAATGGGAATGAGCAGTTCTTC. The chain employs TRBV30 and TRBJ2-1; the D is unclear. Trimming pared 3 bases from V and 7 bases from J, leaving 13 bases between. The germline V gene encodes CDR1 GTSNPN and CDR2 SVGIG (reference sequence). The CDR3 extends over 13 amino acids.

The genes are TRBV11-1 and TRBJ1-1, with D possibly matching TRBD1 (5 bases). Trimming took off 5 bases at V and 4 bases at J, with 17 bases between the two ends. Germline assignment: CDR1 SGHAT and CDR2 FQDESV (reference sequence). The CDR3 extends over 15 amino acids. The CDR3 sequence: CASSRDGAWVTEAFF. In DNA, the CDR3 is TGTGCCAGCAGCCGGGACGGGGCGTGGGTCACTGAAGCTTTCTTT.

The chain employs TRBV11-1 and TRBJ2-4; D is unclear. Trimming took 0 bases from V and 4 from J, leaving 4 bases between them. CDR1 and CDR2 (germline): SGHAT, FQDESV (reference sequence). The CDR3 contains 13 residues. This CDR3 reads CASSLAGKNIQYF. CDR3 DNA: TGTGCCAGCAGCTTAGCGGGTAAAAACATTCAGTACTTC. The full variable domain, in which reference TRBV11-1 and TRBJ2-4 provide the parts outside the CDR3, is EAEVAQSPRYKITEKSQAVAFWCDPISGHATLYWYRQILGQGPELLVQFQDESVVDDSQLPKDRFSAERLKGVDSTLKIQPAELGDSAMYLCASSLAGKNIQYFGAGTRLSVL.

The rearrangement links TRBV12-5 to TRBJ2-7, with 8 bases that match TRBD2. Germline loops: CDR1 LGHNT, CDR2 FRNRAP. The length of the CDR3 is 12 residues. V lost 6 bases and J lost 6; bases outside the gene matches: 4. CDR3 sequence (DNA): TGTGCTAGTGGCGGTAGCGGGGTCGAGCAGTACTTC. It encodes CASGGSGVEQYF.

The chain joins TRBV30 to TRBJ2-7; a weak D match, TRBD1 (7 bases). This CDR3 comprises 14 residues. Germline assignment: CDR1 GTSNPN and CDR2 SVGIG (reference sequence). V lost 2 bases to trimming and J lost 1 base, with 12 bases between them. Here the CDR3 reads CAWSQGGQSYEQYF. CDR3 in DNA: TGTGCCTGGAGTCAGGGGGGTCAGTCCTACGAGCAGTACTTC.

V usage is TRBV13 and J usage is TRBJ2-7; 7 bases are shared with TRBD1. Looked up from germline, CDR1 is PRHDT and CDR2 is FYEKMQ (reference sequence). This CDR3 has 17 amino acids. With V trimmed by 2 bases and J by 2 bases, 12 bases remained unmatched. CDR3 nucleotide sequence: TGTGCCAGCAGCTTACATCCTCAGACAGGGACCCCCTACGAGCAGTACTTC. Protein: CASSLHPQTGTPYEQYF.

This clone was counted between two and nine times. The J gene is TRBJ1-1, the V gene TRBV30, with TRBD1 matching over 10 bases. Germline CDR1 reads GTSNPN; CDR2 reads SVGIG (reference sequence). V was clipped by 1 base and J by 5 bases; unmatched bases: 7. The CDR3 runs 15 residues. The CDR3 DNA follows: TGTGCCTGGAGTGACAAAGGGACAGGGGAAACTGAAGCTTTCTTT. Translated: CAWSDKGTGETEAFF.

This clone was observed a handful of times. This chain joins TRBV6-5 and TRBJ1-6; D is possibly TRBD1 (6 bases). The V gene lost 8 bases and the J gene lost 6 bases, with 17 bases spanning the gap. The CDR3 loop spans 15 amino acids. In germline, CDR1 is MNHEY, CDR2 SVGAGI. The CDR3 DNA follows: TGTGCCAGCTTAGACGGGGGCAGGGCTAATTCACCCCTCCACTTT. Translation: CASLDGGRANSPLHF.

V usage is TRBV5-1 and J usage is TRBJ2-4; D uncertain. The length of the CDR3 is 13 residues. Per germline, CDR1 SGHRS and CDR2 YFSETQ. Trimming shortened V by 4 bases and J by 7 bases, and 12 bases separated the two germline ends. The CDR3 DNA sequence: TGCGCCAGCAGCCCGGGCGGCCAGAACATTCAGTACTTC. This codes for CASSPGGQNIQYF.

The V gene is TRBV19, the J gene TRBJ2-1; TRBD1 agrees at 9 bases. Germline V gene data show CDR1 as LNHDA and CDR2 as SQIVND (reference sequence). V trimming: 3 bases; J trimming: 5 bases; junction bases outside the gene matches: 8. This CDR3 region has 16 residues. CDR3 residues: CASSIPNRGPHNEQFF. Here the CDR3 DNA reads TGTGCCAGTAGTATTCCTAACAGGGGGCCACACAATGAGCAGTTCTTC. Full variable domain (rest looked up from reference TRBV19 and TRBJ2-1): DGGITQSPKYLFRKEGQNVTLSCEQNLNHDAMYWYRQDPGQGLRLIYYSQIVNDFQKGDIAEGYSVSREKKESFPLTVTSAQKNPTAFYLCASSIPNRGPHNEQFFGPGTRLTVL.

The rearrangement links TRBV18 to TRBJ2-2, with 7 bases identical to TRBD2. Germline trimming cut 6 bases from V and 3 bases from J; bases unmatched to any gene: 10. The germline CDR1 and CDR2 sequences are KGHSH and LQKENI. The CDR3 has 16 residues. The CDR3 sequence is CASSSETSMYTGELFF. The CDR3 DNA reads as TGTGCCAGCTCTTCCGAGACTAGCATGTACACCGGGGAGCTGTTTTTT. Full variable domain (outside the CDR3, taken from reference TRBV18 and TRBJ2-2): NAGVMQNPRHLVRRRGQEARLRCSPMKGHSHVYWYRQLPEEGLKFMVYLQKENIIDESGMPKERFSAEFPKEGPSILRIQQVVRGDSAAYFCASSSETSMYTGELFFGEGSRLTVL.

This chain links TRBV6-6 with TRBJ1-2, with D possibly being TRBD1 (6 bases). The germline V and J ends were trimmed by 3 bases and 8 bases, with 16 bases remaining between them. Per germline, CDR1 MNHNY and CDR2 SVGAGI (reference sequence). The CDR3 runs to 14 residues. CDR3 DNA: TGTGCCAGCAGTTATACGGGGGCCACGGGAGGCTACACCTTC. This codes for CASSYTGATGGYTF.

This chain uses TRBV25-1 with TRBJ2-7; a possible D gene is TRBD2 (5 bases). This CDR3 comprises 15 residues. V lost 3 bases and J lost 3, with 15 bases in between. Germline V gene sequence: CDR1 MGHDK, CDR2 SYGVNS. CDR3 coding DNA: TGTGCCAGCAGTGACCTTCGGGCGGGCCTCTACGAGCAGTACTTC. Amino acid sequence: CASSDLRAGLYEQYF.

The genes are TRBV7-9 and TRBJ2-5, with 7 bases aligning to TRBD1. With V trimmed by 5 bases and J by 3 bases, 9 bases remained unmatched. Germline V lookup: CDR1 SEHNR, CDR2 FQNEAQ (reference sequence). This CDR3 has 15 amino acids. The CDR3 is CASSKRIGTEETQYF. For the CDR3, the DNA is TGTGCCAGCAGCAAACGAATCGGGACAGAAGAGACCCAGTACTTC.

The rearrangement uses TRBV19 and TRBJ1-2; D is uncertain. CDR3 length: 17 amino acids. Per germline, CDR1 LNHDA and CDR2 SQIVND (reference sequence). Trimming took off 10 bases at V and 3 bases at J, with 27 bases between the two ends. CDR3 region: CATQPSPGSLSDYGYTF. The CDR3 nucleotides are TGTGCCACCCAACCTTCTCCAGGCAGCCTCTCTGACTATGGCTACACCTTC.

V usage is TRBV25-1 and J usage is TRBJ1-2; 9 bases agree with TRBD1. CDR1 is MGHDK, CDR2 SYGVNS, per germline. The CDR3 runs 15 residues. With 4 bases clipped from V and 5 bases from J, the junction kept 8 bases outside the gene matches. CDR3 amino acids: CASSASGTGLYGYTF. In DNA form, the CDR3 reads TGTGCCAGCAGTGCGTCCGGGACAGGGCTATATGGCTACACCTTC.

The gene calls are TRBV9 and TRBJ2-7, with TRBD1 matching over 10 bases. V trimming: 4 bases; J trimming: 6 bases; junction bases outside the gene matches: 10. This CDR3 has 15 amino acids. The V gene's germline CDR1 is SGDLS and CDR2 YYNGEE. The chain's CDR3 is CASSPWGQGSGEQYF. The DNA of the CDR3 is TGTGCCAGCAGCCCCTGGGGACAGGGGTCTGGCGAGCAGTACTTC.